The TCR beta chain under discussion was sequenced for a study of blood T cells in healthy people across ages. Across the study: T cells yielded about one barcoded beta molecule per two cells through template switching.

This clonotype has ten or more counts. This CDR3 has 16 amino acids. V shed 5 bases, J shed 3 bases, and the junction held 13 bases outside the gene matches. Looked up from germline, CDR1 is SEHNR and CDR2 is FQNEAQ (reference sequence). A sample-barcoded 5' primer and a J-beta primer mix were used in a second PCR of roughly 7 to 12 cycles. TCRdb redid the calling of the 5' RACE reads with MiXCR, one entry per CDR3 protein. The sample contains about 650,000 distinct CDR3 sequences, about 30% of which appear only once. The receptor was isolated from a woman aged 80 or over in good health. The chain couples TRBV7-9 to TRBJ2-7, with TRBD1 matching 7 bases. The sequencing sample was made of blood. The DNA for the CDR3 is TGTGCCAGCAGCCCTGACAGGGAGCTGCGATACTACGAGCAGTACTTC. Its protein product is CASSPDRELRYYEQYF.